This T cell receptor beta chain was retrieved from a study of T cell changes during pregnancy in multiple sclerosis. Profiled with immunoSEQ multiplex PCR; TCRdb holds only in-frame clones, not every one. The sample yields under 40,000 clones, over 90% seen once. With V trimmed by 4 bases and J by 2 bases, 3 bases remained unmatched. This CDR3 comprises 15 residues. Germline values: CDR1 MRHNA, CDR2 SNTAGT. The clonotype originates from a female donor with multiple sclerosis, enrolled in a pregnancy study. The specimen comprised CD4+ T cells from peripheral blood mononuclear cells, sampled in the second trimester of pregnancy. The V gene is TRBV6-4, the J gene TRBJ1-2; 11 bases map to TRBD1. In DNA form, the CDR3 reads TGTGCCAGCAGTGCGGGGACAGGGGGAAACTATGGCTACACCTTC. Translating gives CASSAGTGGNYGYTF.